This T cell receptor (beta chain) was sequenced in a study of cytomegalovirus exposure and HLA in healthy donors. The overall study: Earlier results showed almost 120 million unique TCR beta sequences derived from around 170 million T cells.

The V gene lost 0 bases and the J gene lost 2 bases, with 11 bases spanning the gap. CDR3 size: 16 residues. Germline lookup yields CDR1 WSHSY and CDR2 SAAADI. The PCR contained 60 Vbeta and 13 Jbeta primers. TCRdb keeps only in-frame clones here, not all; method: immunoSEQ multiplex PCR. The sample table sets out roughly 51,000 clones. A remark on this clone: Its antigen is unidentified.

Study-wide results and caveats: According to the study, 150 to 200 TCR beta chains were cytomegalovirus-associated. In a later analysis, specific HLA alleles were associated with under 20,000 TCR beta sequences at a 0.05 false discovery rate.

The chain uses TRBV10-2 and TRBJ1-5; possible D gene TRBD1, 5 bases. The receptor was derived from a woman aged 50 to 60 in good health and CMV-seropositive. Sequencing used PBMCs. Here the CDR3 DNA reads TGCGCCAGCAGTGAGTCGTGGGGGGGAGGCAATCAGCCCCAGCATTTT. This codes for CASSESWGGGNQPQHF.